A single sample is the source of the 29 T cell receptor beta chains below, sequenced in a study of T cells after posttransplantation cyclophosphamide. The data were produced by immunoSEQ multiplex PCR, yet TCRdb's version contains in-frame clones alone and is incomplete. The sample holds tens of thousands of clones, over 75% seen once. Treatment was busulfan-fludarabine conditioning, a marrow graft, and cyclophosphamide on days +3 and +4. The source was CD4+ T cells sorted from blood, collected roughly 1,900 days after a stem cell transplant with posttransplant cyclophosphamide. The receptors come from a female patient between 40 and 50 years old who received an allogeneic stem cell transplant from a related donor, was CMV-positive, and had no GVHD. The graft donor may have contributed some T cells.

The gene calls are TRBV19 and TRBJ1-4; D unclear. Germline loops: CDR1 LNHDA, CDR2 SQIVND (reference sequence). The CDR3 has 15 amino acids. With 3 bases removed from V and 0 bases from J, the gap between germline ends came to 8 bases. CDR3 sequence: CASSIWPSTNEKLFF. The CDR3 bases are TGTGCCAGTAGTATCTGGCCTTCAACTAATGAAAAACTGTTTTTT. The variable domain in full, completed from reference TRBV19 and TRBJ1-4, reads DGGITQSPKYLFRKEGQNVTLSCEQNLNHDAMYWYRQDPGQGLRLIYYSQIVNDFQKGDIAEGYSVSREKKESFPLTVTSAQKNPTAFYLCASSIWPSTNEKLFFGSGTQLSVL.

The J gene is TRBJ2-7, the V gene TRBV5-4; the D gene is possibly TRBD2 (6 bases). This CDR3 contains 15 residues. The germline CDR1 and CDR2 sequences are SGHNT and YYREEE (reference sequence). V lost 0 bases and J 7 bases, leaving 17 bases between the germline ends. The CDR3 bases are TGTGCCAGCAGCTTGGGGCAGGGAGGTCTCGGGGAGCAGTACTTC. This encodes CASSLGQGGLGEQYF.

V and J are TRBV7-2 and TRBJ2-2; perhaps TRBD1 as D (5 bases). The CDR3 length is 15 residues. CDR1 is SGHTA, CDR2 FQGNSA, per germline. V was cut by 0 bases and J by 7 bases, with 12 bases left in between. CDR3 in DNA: TGTGCCAGCAGCTTAGCGCAGGCAGGGATCGGGGAGCTGTTTTTT. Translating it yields CASSLAQAGIGELFF.

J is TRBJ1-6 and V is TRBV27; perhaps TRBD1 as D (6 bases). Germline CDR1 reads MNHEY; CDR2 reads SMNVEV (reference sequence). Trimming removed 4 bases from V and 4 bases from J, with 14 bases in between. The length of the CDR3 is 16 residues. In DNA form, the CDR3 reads TGTGCCAGCAGTTCGTCACAGGGCCGTTATAATTCACCCCTCCACTTT. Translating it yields CASSSSQGRYNSPLHF.

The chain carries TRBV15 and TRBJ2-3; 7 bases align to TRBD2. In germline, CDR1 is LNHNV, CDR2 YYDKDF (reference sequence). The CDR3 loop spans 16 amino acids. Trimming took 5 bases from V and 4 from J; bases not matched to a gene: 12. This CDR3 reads CATSQTRLATADTQYF. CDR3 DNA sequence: TGTGCCACCAGCCAAACGCGACTAGCTACAGCAGATACGCAGTATTTT.

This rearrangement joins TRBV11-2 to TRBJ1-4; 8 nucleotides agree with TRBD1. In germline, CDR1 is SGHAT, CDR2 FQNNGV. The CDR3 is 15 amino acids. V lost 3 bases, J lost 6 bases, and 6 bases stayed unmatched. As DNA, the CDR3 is TGTGCCAGCAGCTTTCCAGGACAGGGCTATGAAAAACTGTTTTTT. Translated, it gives CASSFPGQGYEKLFF.

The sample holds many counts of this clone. The CDR3 DNA reads TGTGCCAGCAGCTTAGTTCAGGGAGGGAATCAGCCCCAGCATTTT. It codes for CASSLVQGGNQPQHF. V usage is TRBV7-2 and J usage is TRBJ1-5; D perhaps matches TRBD1 (5 bases). Trimming removed 1 base at V and 4 bases at J, with 11 bases between. CDR1 is SGHTA, CDR2 FQGNSA, per germline. CDR3 length equals 15 residues.

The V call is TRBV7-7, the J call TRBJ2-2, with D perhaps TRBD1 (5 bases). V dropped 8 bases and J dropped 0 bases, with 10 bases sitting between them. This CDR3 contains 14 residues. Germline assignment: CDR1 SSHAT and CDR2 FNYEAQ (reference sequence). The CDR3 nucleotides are TGTGCCAGCCAGTTAGGGGCGAACACCGGGGAGCTGTTTTTT. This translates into CASQLGANTGELFF.

The CDR3 nucleotides are TGTGCCAGCAGGAGAGGGGGCAGGCGGGCAGATACGCAGTATTTT. Translated, it gives CASRRGGRRADTQYF. V and J are TRBV5-6 and TRBJ2-3; TRBD1 agrees at 7 bases. The ends lost 5 bases at V and 4 bases at J; junction bases unmatched: 10. Germline lookup yields CDR1 SGHDT and CDR2 YYEEEE. This CDR3 comprises 15 residues.

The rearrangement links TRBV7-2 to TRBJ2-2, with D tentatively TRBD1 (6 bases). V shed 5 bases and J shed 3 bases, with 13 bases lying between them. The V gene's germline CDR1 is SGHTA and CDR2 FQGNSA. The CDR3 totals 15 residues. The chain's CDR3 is CASSTTGVHTGELFF. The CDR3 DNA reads TGTGCCAGCAGCACGACAGGAGTACACACCGGGGAGCTGTTTTTT. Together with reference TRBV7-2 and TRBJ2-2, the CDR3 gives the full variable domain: GAGVSQSPSNKVTEKGKDVELRCDPISGHTALYWYRQSLGQGLEFLIYFQGNSAPDKSGLPSDRFSAERTGGSVSTLTIQRTQQEDSAVYLCASSTTGVHTGELFFGEGSRLTVL.

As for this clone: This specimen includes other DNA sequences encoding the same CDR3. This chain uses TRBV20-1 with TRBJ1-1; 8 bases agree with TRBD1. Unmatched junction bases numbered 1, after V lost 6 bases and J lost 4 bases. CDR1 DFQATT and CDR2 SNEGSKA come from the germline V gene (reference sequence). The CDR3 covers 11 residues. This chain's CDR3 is CSADRGTEAFF. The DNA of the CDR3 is TGCAGTGCCGACAGGGGCACTGAAGCTTTCTTT.

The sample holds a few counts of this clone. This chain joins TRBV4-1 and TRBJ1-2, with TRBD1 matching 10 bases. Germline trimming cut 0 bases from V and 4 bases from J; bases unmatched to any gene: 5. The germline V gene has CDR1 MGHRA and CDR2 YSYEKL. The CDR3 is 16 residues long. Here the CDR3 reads CASSQDEGQGFYGYTF. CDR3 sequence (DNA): TGCGCCAGCAGCCAAGACGAGGGACAGGGGTTCTATGGCTACACCTTC.

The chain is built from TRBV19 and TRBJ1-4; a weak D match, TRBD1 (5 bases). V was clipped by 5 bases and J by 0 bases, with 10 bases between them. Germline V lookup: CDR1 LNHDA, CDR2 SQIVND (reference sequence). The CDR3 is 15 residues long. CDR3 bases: TGTGCCAGTAGTGACCGGACAACAACTAATGAAAAACTGTTTTTT. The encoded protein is CASSDRTTTNEKLFF.

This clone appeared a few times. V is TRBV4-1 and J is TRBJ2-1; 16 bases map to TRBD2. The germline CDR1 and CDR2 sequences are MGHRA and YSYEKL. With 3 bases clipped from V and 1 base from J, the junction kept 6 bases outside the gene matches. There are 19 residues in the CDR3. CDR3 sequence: CASSQGLAGGPGSYNEQFF. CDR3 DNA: TGCGCCAGCAGCCAGGGACTAGCGGGGGGGCCCGGATCCTACAATGAGCAGTTCTTC.

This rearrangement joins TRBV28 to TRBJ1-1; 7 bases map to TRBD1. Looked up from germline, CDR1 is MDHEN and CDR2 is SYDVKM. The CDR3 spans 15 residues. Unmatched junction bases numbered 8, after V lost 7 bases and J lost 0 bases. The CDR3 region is CASKVPDRVNTEAFF. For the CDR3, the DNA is TGTGCCAGCAAAGTCCCCGACAGGGTGAACACTGAAGCTTTCTTT. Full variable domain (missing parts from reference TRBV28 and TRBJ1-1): DVKVTQSSRYLVKRTGEKVFLECVQDMDHENMFWYRQDPGLGLRLIYFSYDVKMKEKGDIPEGYSVSREKKERFSLILESASTNQTSMYLCASKVPDRVNTEAFFGQGTRLTVV.

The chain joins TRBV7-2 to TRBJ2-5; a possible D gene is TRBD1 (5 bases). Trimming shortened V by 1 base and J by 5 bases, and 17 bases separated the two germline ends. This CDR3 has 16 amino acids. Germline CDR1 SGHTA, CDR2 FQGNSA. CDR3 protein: CASSLDGRVGRETQYF. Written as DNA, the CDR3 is TGTGCCAGCAGCTTAGATGGCAGGGTGGGTAGGGAGACCCAGTACTTC.

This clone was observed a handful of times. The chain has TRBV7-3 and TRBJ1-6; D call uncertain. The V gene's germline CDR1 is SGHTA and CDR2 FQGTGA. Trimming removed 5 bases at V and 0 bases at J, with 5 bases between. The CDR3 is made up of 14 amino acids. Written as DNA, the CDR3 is TGTGCCAGCAGCCTGAGCTCCTATAATTCACCCCTCCACTTT. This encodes CASSLSSYNSPLHF.

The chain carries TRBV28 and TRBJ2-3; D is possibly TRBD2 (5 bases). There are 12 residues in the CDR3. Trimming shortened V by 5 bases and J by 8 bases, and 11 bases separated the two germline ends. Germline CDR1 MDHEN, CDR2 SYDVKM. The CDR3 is CASSIGIITQYF. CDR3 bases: TGTGCCAGCAGTATCGGGATCATTACGCAGTATTTT.

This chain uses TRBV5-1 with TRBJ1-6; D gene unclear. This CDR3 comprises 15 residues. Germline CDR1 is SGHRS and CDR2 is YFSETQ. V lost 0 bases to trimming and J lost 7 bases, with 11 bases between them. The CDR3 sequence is CASSLVETGNSPLHF. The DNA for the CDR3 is TGCGCCAGCAGCTTGGTGGAGACGGGGAATTCACCCCTCCACTTT. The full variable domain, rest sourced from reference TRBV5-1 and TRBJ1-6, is KAGVTQTPRYLIKTRGQQVTLSCSPISGHRSVSWYQQTPGQGLQFLFEYFSETQRNKGNFPGRFSGRQFSNSRSEMNVSTLELGDSALYLCASSLVETGNSPLHFGNGTRLTVT.

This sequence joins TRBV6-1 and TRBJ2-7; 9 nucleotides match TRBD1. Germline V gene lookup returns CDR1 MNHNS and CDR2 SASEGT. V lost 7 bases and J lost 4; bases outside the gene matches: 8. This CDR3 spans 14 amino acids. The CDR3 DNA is TGTGCCAGCACTCAAGGGGACAGGGAGTACGAGCAGTACTTC. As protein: CASTQGDREYEQYF.

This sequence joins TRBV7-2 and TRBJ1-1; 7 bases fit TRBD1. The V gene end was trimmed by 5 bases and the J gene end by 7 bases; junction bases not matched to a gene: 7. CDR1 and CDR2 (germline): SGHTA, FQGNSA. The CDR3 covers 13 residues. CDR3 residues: CASSQRTGLEAFF. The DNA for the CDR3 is TGTGCCAGCAGCCAACGGACAGGACTTGAAGCTTTCTTT.

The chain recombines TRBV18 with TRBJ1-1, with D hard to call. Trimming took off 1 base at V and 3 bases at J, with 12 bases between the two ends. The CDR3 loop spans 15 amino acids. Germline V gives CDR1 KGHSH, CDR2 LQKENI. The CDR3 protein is CASSPRGGSHTEAFF. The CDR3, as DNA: TGTGCCAGCTCACCACGTGGAGGGTCCCACACTGAAGCTTTCTTT.

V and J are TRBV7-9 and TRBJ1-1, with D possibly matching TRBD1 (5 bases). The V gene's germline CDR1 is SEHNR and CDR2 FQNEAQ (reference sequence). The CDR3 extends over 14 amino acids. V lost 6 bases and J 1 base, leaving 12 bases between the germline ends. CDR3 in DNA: TGTGCCAGCAGTCTAGGGAGGGGGAACACTGAAGCTTTCTTT. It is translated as CASSLGRGNTEAFF.

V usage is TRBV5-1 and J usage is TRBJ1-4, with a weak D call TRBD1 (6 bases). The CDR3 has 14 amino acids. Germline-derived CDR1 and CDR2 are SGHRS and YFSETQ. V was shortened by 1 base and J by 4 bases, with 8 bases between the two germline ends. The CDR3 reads CASSLTGNNEKLFF. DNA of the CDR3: TGCGCCAGCAGCTTGACAGGGAATAATGAAAAACTGTTTTTT. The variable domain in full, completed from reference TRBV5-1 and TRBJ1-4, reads KAGVTQTPRYLIKTRGQQVTLSCSPISGHRSVSWYQQTPGQGLQFLFEYFSETQRNKGNFPGRFSGRQFSNSRSEMNVSTLELGDSALYLCASSLTGNNEKLFFGSGTQLSVL.

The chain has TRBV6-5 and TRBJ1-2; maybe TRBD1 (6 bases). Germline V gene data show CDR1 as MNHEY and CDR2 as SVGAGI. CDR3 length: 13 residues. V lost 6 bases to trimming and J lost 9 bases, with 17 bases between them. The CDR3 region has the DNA TGTGCCAGCAGCCAGACCGGGACATTGAGCTACACCTTC. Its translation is CASSQTGTLSYTF.

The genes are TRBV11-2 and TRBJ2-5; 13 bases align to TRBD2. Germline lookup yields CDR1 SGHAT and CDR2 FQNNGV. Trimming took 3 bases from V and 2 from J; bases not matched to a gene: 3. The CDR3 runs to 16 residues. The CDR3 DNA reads TGTGCCAGCAGCTTCGGGACTAGCGGGAATCAAGAGACCCAGTACTTC. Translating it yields CASSFGTSGNQETQYF.

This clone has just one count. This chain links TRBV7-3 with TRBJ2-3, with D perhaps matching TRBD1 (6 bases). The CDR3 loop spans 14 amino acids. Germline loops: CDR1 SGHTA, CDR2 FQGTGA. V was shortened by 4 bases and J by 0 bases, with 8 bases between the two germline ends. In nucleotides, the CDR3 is TGTGCCAGCAGCTGGGGGCCTAGCACAGATACGCAGTATTTT. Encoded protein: CASSWGPSTDTQYF.

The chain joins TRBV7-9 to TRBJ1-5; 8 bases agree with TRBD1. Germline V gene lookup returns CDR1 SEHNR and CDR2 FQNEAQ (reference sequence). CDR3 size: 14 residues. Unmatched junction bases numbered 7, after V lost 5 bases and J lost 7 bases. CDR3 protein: CASSVTGDVQPQHF. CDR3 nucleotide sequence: TGTGCCAGCAGCGTGACAGGGGACGTGCAGCCCCAGCATTTT.

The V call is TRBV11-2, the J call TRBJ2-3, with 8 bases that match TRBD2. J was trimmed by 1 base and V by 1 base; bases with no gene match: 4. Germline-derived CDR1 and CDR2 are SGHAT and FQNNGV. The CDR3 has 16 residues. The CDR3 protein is CASSLGAGGRTDTQYF. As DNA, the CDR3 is TGTGCCAGCAGCTTAGGCGCGGGGGGCCGCACAGATACGCAGTATTTT.